Shown below are 29 T cell receptor beta chains from a single sample sequenced in a study of cytomegalovirus exposure and HLA in healthy donors. The PCR contained 60 Vbeta and 13 Jbeta primers. Produced via immunoSEQ multiplex PCR; TCRdb's table is partial and in-frame only. The data show about 160,000 clones, 65% to 80% seen once. The sequencing sample was made of PBMCs. The receptors here all came from a woman between 40 and 50 years old in good health and CMV-seropositive.

CDR3 sequence reads: CASSVGVAGKPHTGELFF. CDR3 nucleotide sequence: TGTGCCAGCAGCGTAGGGGTAGCGGGGAAACCCCACACCGGGGAGCTGTTTTTT. The rearrangement joins TRBV9 to TRBJ2-2, with 8 bases identical to TRBD2. CDR1 is SGDLS, CDR2 YYNGEE, per germline. The CDR3 spans 18 residues. The J segment lost 3 bases and the V segment lost 0 bases, leaving 10 bases of the junction unmatched. The entire variable domain, with the rest obtained from reference TRBV9 and TRBJ2-2, is as follows: DSGVTQTPKHLITATGQRVTLRCSPRSGDLSVYWYQQSLDQGLQFLIQYYNGEERAKGNILERFSAQQFPDLHSELNLSSLELGDSALYFCASSVGVAGKPHTGELFFGEGSRLTVL.

This chain connects TRBV11-2 to TRBJ1-1; 10 positions match TRBD1. Losses at the gene ends were 7 bases for V and 10 bases for J; bases not matched to a gene: 6. Germline CDR1 and CDR2: SGHAT and FQNNGV. This CDR3 has 12 residues. The chain's CDR3 is CASTGQGFGAFF. The CDR3 DNA sequence: TGTGCCAGCACGGGACAGGGGTTTGGAGCTTTCTTT.

This chain uses TRBV27 with TRBJ1-6, with TRBD1 matching over 8 bases. CDR3 length: 14 residues. Germline V gene sequence: CDR1 MNHEY, CDR2 SMNVEV (reference sequence). Trimming at V came to 6 bases and at J to 6 bases, leaving 4 bases not matched to a gene. In DNA, the CDR3 is TGTGCCAGCAGGACAGGGGTATTTAATTCACCCCTCCACTTT. Residues: CASRTGVFNSPLHF.

The V and J genes are TRBV7-9 and TRBJ1-5, with D possibly TRBD1 on 6 matching bases. The CDR3 runs 13 residues. V was shortened by 6 bases and J by 7 bases, with 13 bases between the two germline ends. Germline V gives CDR1 SEHNR, CDR2 FQNEAQ (reference sequence). The CDR3: CASSIGQFQPQHF. CDR3 bases: TGTGCCAGCAGTATAGGACAGTTCCAGCCCCAGCATTTT. The full variable domain, completed using reference TRBV7-9 and TRBJ1-5, is DTGVSQNPRHKITKRGQNVTFRCDPISEHNRLYWYRQTLGQGPEFLTYFQNEAQLEKSRLLSDRFSAERPKGSFSTLEIQRTEQGDSAMYLCASSIGQFQPQHFGDGTRLSIL.

The chain recombines TRBV5-1 with TRBJ1-1; no reliable D call. Deletions cut 5 bases from V and 2 bases from J, with 13 bases between. This CDR3 is 14 amino acids long. Germline V CDR1 and CDR2: SGHRS, YFSETQ. The DNA of the CDR3 is TGCGCCAGCAGAGAAGGACTCCTAAACACTGAAGCTTTCTTT. The encoded protein is CASREGLLNTEAFF.

This chain links TRBV12-5 with TRBJ1-4; TRBD1 might be the D (6 bases). The CDR3 sequence is 17 residues long. The V and J ends lost 2 bases and 8 bases respectively, with 21 bases between them. Germline V gene sequence: CDR1 LGHNT, CDR2 FRNRAP. The CDR3 sequence is CASGLPPKVAGAEKLFF. The CDR3 coding sequence is TGTGCTAGTGGTTTGCCCCCCAAAGTGGCGGGGGCCGAAAAACTGTTTTTT.

V gene TRBV30 combines with J gene TRBJ2-3; D gene unclear. Germline V lookup: CDR1 GTSNPN, CDR2 SVGIG (reference sequence). The CDR3 covers 12 residues. V lost 1 base and J lost 3, with 5 bases in between. CDR3 coding DNA: TGTGCCTGGAGTGGAGGAACAGATACGCAGTATTTT. Its translation is CAWSGGTDTQYF.

The chain couples TRBV4-2 to TRBJ1-6; 7 bases are shared with TRBD1. Germline-derived CDR1 and CDR2 are LGHNA and YNFKEQ. The CDR3 length is 15 residues. J lost 10 bases, V lost 3 bases, and 9 bases had no gene match. The chain's CDR3 is CASSQHLQGRSPLHF. The CDR3 DNA follows: TGTGCCAGCAGCCAGCATTTACAGGGGCGCTCACCCCTCCACTTT.

The chain links TRBV5-6 to TRBJ1-1; D remains ambiguous. CDR3 length: 13 amino acids. Trimming removed 4 bases at V and 7 bases at J, with 14 bases between. Germline assignment: CDR1 SGHDT and CDR2 YYEEEE. The CDR3 DNA sequence: TGTGCCAGCAGCGACCCGGGAGCGAATGAAGCTTTCTTT. It codes for CASSDPGANEAFF.

This clone was seen a few times. This chain links TRBV29-1 with TRBJ2-6; no clear D. V gave up 6 bases and J gave up 0 bases, with 3 bases separating them. Germline V CDR1 and CDR2: SQVTM, ANQGSEA. The CDR3 covers 12 residues. The CDR3 sequence: CSVISGANVLTF. As DNA, the CDR3 is TGCAGCGTCATCTCTGGGGCCAACGTCCTGACTTTC.

The chain has TRBV7-2 and TRBJ1-5; no firm D call. The CDR3 length is 13 residues. V gave up 4 bases and J gave up 7 bases, with 11 bases separating them. CDR1 and CDR2 from the germline V gene are SGHTA and FQGNSA. CDR3 in amino acids: CASSSLSLQPQHF. Written as DNA, the CDR3 is TGTGCCAGCAGCTCCCTTTCTTTACAGCCCCAGCATTTT.

The chain couples TRBV5-1 to TRBJ1-2, with 9 bases identical to TRBD1. The CDR3 is 15 residues long. With 0 bases clipped from V and 6 bases from J, the junction kept 6 bases outside the gene matches. Germline assignment: CDR1 SGHRS and CDR2 YFSETQ. CDR3 region: CASSLGDRDFDGYTF. The CDR3 coding sequence is TGCGCCAGCAGCTTGGGGGACAGGGACTTTGATGGCTACACCTTC. The variable domain in full, with the rest retrieved from reference TRBV5-1 and TRBJ1-2, is KAGVTQTPRYLIKTRGQQVTLSCSPISGHRSVSWYQQTPGQGLQFLFEYFSETQRNKGNFPGRFSGRQFSNSRSEMNVSTLELGDSALYLCASSLGDRDFDGYTFGSGTRLTVV.

This rearrangement joins TRBV19 to TRBJ2-2, with 9 positions matching TRBD1. Losses at the gene ends were 4 bases for V and 7 bases for J; bases not matched to a gene: 7. CDR1 and CDR2 (germline): LNHDA, SQIVND (reference sequence). This CDR3 contains 15 residues. The CDR3 region has the DNA TGTGCCAGTAGTAGGGGGACAGGGTATGGCGGGGAGCTGTTTTTT. Amino acids: CASSRGTGYGGELFF.

This chain uses TRBV4-2 with TRBJ2-7; 9 nucleotides match TRBD1. Germline CDR1 is LGHNA and CDR2 is YNFKEQ. The CDR3 consists of 16 residues. V was clipped by 1 base and J by 2 bases; unmatched bases: 6. Written as DNA, the CDR3 is TGTGCCAGCAGCCAAGCTGACAGGGGGGGAACCTACGAGCAGTACTTC. Translated: CASSQADRGGTYEQYF.

This chain connects TRBV28 to TRBJ1-4; TRBD1 matches at 11 bases. V shed 2 bases and J 10 bases; nucleotides not matched to a gene: 6. Germline assignment: CDR1 MDHEN and CDR2 SYDVKM. The CDR3 is 15 residues long. The CDR3 here is CASSLMDRGLGKLFF. The CDR3 DNA reads TGTGCCAGCAGTTTAATGGACAGGGGGCTAGGAAAACTGTTTTTT.

The table lists this clone with a few counts. The gene calls are TRBV30 and TRBJ1-4; the D gene is possibly TRBD1 (6 bases). This CDR3 spans 15 amino acids. V gave up 0 bases and J gave up 0 bases, with 8 bases separating them. Germline-derived CDR1 and CDR2 are GTSNPN and SVGIG (reference sequence). CDR3 sequence reads: CAWSVKGATNEKLFF. CDR3 DNA sequence: TGTGCCTGGAGTGTGAAGGGGGCAACTAATGAAAAACTGTTTTTT.

The chain uses TRBV10-2 and TRBJ2-7; TRBD2 matches 9 bases. Trimming cost V 3 bases and J 6 bases; bases outside gene matches: 6. Germline CDR1 reads WSHSY; CDR2 reads SAAADI. This CDR3 spans 14 amino acids. CDR3 coding DNA: TGCGCCAGCAGTGAAGCGGGAGGCAGCTTCGAGCAGTACTTC. This translates into CASSEAGGSFEQYF.

The chain is built from TRBV5-1 and TRBJ1-3; D call uncertain. The V end lost 0 bases, the J end lost 4 bases, and 8 bases lay between the germline ends. CDR3 length: 14 amino acids. From germline, CDR1 is SGHRS and CDR2 YFSETQ. CDR3 DNA: TGCGCCAGCAGCTTGGGCGGGCAAGGAAACACCATATATTTT. Its translation is CASSLGGQGNTIYF.

With respect to this clone: A read error may account for a junction end that differs from germline. This chain uses TRBV5-1 with TRBJ2-6; 10 bases are shared with TRBD1. The CDR3 contains 17 residues. Per germline, CDR1 SGHRS and CDR2 YFSETQ. The CDR3 DNA follows: TGCGCCAGCAGTCCTGGGACAGGGGTATCTGGGGCCAACGGCCTGACTTTC. Its protein product is CASSPGTGVSGANGLTF.

This clone was counted once. This chain connects TRBV29-1 to TRBJ1-4; a weak D match, TRBD1 (6 bases). Looked up from germline, CDR1 is SQVTM and CDR2 is ANQGSEA. The CDR3 has 11 amino acids. Trimming took off 6 bases at V and 10 bases at J, with 12 bases between the two ends. The CDR3 sequence: CSVAGVGKLFF. Here the CDR3 DNA reads TGCAGCGTGGCAGGGGTCGGAAAACTGTTTTTT.

The rearrangement joins TRBV7-9 to TRBJ1-1, with 11 bases matching TRBD1. This CDR3 spans 15 amino acids. CDR1 is SEHNR, CDR2 FQNEAQ, per germline (reference sequence). With 5 bases clipped from V and 11 bases from J, the junction kept 13 bases outside the gene matches. The CDR3 protein is CASSTAPDRGRGAFF. CDR3 DNA: TGTGCCAGCAGCACAGCCCCGGACAGGGGGCGCGGGGCTTTCTTT.

The genes are TRBV10-1 and TRBJ1-1, with D possibly being TRBD1 (6 bases). CDR1 and CDR2 (germline): WNHNN, SYGVQD (reference sequence). The CDR3 is 14 residues long. With 2 bases removed from V and 5 bases from J, the gap between germline ends came to 12 bases. CDR3 nucleotides: TGCGCCAGCAGTGAGGCGGGGGGCCCTACTGAAGCTTTCTTT. It translates to CASSEAGGPTEAFF.

The CDR3 here is CARGGPTEETQYF. The CDR3 nucleotides read TGTGCCAGGGGGGGGCCTACCGAAGAGACCCAGTACTTC. This chain links TRBV2 with TRBJ2-5, with a possible D match to TRBD2 (7 bases). The V end was cut by 9 bases, the J end by 3 bases, with 14 bases between. The CDR3 length is 13 residues. The germline gives CDR1 SNHLY, CDR2 FYNNEI.

The chain couples TRBV6-1 to TRBJ1-5, with 7 positions matching TRBD1. After removal of 8 bases from V and 7 bases from J, the junction contained 8 bases not matched to a gene. This CDR3 has 13 amino acids. CDR1 is MNHNS and CDR2 is SASEGT in the germline V gene. CDR3 region: CASSTGFRQPQHF. CDR3 DNA: TGTGCCAGCTCGACAGGGTTTAGGCAGCCCCAGCATTTT.

The V call is TRBV7-2, the J call TRBJ2-1, with TRBD2 matching 8 bases. Germline assignment: CDR1 SGHTA and CDR2 FQGNSA. With 5 bases clipped from V and 0 bases from J, the junction kept 9 bases outside the gene matches. This CDR3 spans 17 amino acids. In DNA, the CDR3 is TGTGCCAGCAGCCCACCTACGGGGGGGGACTCCTACAATGAGCAGTTCTTC. This encodes CASSPPTGGDSYNEQFF.

This chain links TRBV15 with TRBJ2-5; TRBD1 agrees at 8 bases. The CDR3 contains 17 residues. Germline V gives CDR1 LNHNV, CDR2 YYDKDF (reference sequence). With 5 bases clipped from V and 4 bases from J, the junction kept 15 bases outside the gene matches. CDR3 in DNA: TGTGCCACCAGCTCCCGAGGCACAGGGGGTGTTCGAGAGACCCAGTACTTC. This translates into CATSSRGTGGVRETQYF.

The rearrangement uses TRBV5-6 and TRBJ1-2; D is unclear. Germline lookup yields CDR1 SGHDT and CDR2 YYEEEE. V shed 3 bases and J shed 2 bases, with 5 bases lying between them. The CDR3 is 12 residues long. Here the CDR3 DNA reads TGTGCCAGCAGCTCCTCGAACTATGGCTACACCTTC. Translation gives CASSSSNYGYTF.

The V call is TRBV2, the J call TRBJ1-3, with D unclear. The V end was cut by 7 bases, the J end by 0 bases, with 22 bases between. CDR1 SNHLY and CDR2 FYNNEI come from the germline V gene. This CDR3 region has 18 residues. The CDR3 coding sequence is TGTGCCAGCACAGGACCGGGCCAAAAAACTAGCTCTGGAAACACCATATATTTT. It is translated as CASTGPGQKTSSGNTIYF.

The rearrangement uses TRBV2 and TRBJ1-2, with D uncertain. CDR1 and CDR2 (germline): SNHLY, FYNNEI. Trimming left V 5 bases short and J 0 bases short, with 4 bases between. This CDR3 contains 12 residues. CDR3: CASSLSNYGYTF. The CDR3 DNA reads as TGTGCCAGCAGTCTTTCTAACTATGGCTACACCTTC.